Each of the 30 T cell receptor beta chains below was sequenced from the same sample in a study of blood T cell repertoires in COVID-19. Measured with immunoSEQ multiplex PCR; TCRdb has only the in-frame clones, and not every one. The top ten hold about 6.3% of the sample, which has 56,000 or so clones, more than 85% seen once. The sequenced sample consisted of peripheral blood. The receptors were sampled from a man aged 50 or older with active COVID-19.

This chain's CDR3 is CAASRSGGGTDTQYF. The CDR3 nucleotides read TGTGCCGCAAGTCGCAGCGGGGGGGGCACAGATACGCAGTATTTT. This chain uses TRBV9 with TRBJ2-3; 10 bases are shared with TRBD2. CDR3 length equals 15 residues. Germline CDR1 and CDR2: SGDLS and YYNGEE. Losses at the gene ends were 10 bases for V and 1 base for J; bases not matched to a gene: 9.

This CDR3 is CASKDRGEAFF. DNA for the CDR3: TGTGCCAGTAAGGACAGGGGAGAAGCTTTCTTT. The genes are TRBV19 and TRBJ1-1; TRBD1 agrees at 9 bases. This CDR3 is 11 amino acids long. CDR1 LNHDA and CDR2 SQIVND come from the germline V gene (reference sequence). V shed 7 bases and J 8 bases; nucleotides not matched to a gene: 2.

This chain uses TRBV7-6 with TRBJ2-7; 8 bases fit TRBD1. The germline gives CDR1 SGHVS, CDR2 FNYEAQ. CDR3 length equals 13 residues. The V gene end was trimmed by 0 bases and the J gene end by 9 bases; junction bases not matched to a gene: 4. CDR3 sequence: CASSLAVDRVQYF. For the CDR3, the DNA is TGTGCCAGCAGCTTAGCGGTGGACAGGGTGCAGTACTTC. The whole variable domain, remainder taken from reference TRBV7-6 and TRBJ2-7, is GAGVSQSPRYKVTKRGQDVALRCDPISGHVSLYWYRQALGQGPEFLTYFNYEAQQDKSGLPNDRFSAERPEGSISTLTIQRTEQRDSAMYRCASSLAVDRVQYFGPGTRLTVT.

Here the CDR3 reads CASSAGGEGANEKLFF. CDR3 DNA sequence: TGTGCCAGCAGCGCGGGTGGGGAGGGTGCTAATGAAAAACTGTTTTTT. V usage is TRBV4-2 and J usage is TRBJ1-4, with unresolved D. This CDR3 has 16 amino acids. Germline V gene lookup returns CDR1 LGHNA and CDR2 YNFKEQ. Trimming took off 5 bases at V and 3 bases at J, with 16 bases between the two ends.

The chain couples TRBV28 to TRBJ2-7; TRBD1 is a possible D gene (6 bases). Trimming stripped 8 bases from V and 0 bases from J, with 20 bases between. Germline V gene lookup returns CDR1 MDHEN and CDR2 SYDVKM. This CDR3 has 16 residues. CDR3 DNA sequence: TGTGCCAGCGTAGCCAGGGGTCGATTTGGCTCCTACGAGCAGTACTTC. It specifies CASVARGRFGSYEQYF.

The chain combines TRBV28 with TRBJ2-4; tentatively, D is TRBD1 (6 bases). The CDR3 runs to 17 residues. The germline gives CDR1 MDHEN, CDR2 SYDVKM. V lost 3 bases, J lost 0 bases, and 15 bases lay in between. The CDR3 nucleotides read TGTGCCAGCAGTTTCTGGGGGACACGACTAGCCAAAAACATTCAGTACTTC. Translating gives CASSFWGTRLAKNIQYF.

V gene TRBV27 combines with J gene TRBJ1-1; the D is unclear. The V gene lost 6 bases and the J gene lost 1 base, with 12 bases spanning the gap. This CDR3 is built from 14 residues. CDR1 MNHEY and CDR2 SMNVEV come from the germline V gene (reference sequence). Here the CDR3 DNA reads TGTGCCAGCAGAAGGATAGCGGCGAACACTGAAGCTTTCTTT. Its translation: CASRRIAANTEAFF.

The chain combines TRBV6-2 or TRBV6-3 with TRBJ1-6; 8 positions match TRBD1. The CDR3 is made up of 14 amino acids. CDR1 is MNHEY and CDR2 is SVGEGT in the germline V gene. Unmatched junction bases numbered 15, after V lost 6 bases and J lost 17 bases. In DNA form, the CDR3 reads TGTGCCAGCAGCCCCTCGACCGGGACAGGATCATTCCACTTT. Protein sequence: CASSPSTGTGSFHF.

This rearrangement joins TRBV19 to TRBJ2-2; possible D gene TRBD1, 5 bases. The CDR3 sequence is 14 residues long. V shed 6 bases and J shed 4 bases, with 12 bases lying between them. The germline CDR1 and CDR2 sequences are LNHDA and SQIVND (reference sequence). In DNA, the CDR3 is TGTGCCAGTAGGGTCCAGGGATTCACCGGGGAGCTGTTTTTT. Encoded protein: CASRVQGFTGELFF.

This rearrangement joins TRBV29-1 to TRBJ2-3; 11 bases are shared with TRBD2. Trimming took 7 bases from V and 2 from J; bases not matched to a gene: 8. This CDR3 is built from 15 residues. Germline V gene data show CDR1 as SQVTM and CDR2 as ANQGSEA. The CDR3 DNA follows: TGCAGCGCCCATCTAGCGGGGGGTGTCACAGATACGCAGTATTTT. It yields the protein CSAHLAGGVTDTQYF.

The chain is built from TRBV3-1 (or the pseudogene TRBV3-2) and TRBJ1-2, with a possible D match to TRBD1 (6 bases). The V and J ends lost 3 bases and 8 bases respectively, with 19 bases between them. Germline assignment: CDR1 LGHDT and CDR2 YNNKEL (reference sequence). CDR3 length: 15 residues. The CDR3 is CASSQAGGGSGGYTF. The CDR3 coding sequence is TGTGCCAGCAGCCAGGCGGGGGGCGGATCGGGAGGCTACACCTTC.

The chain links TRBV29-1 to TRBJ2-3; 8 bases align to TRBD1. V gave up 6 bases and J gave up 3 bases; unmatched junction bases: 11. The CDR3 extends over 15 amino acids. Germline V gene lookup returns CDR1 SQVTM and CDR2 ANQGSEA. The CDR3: CSVVRGQGTTDTQYF. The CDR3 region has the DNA TGCAGCGTGGTGAGAGGACAGGGTACGACAGATACGCAGTATTTT.

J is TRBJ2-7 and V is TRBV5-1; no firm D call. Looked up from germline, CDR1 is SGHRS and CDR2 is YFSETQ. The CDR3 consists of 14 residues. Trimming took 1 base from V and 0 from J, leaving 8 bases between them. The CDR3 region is CASSLPSTSYEQYF. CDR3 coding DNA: TGCGCCAGCAGCTTGCCCAGTACCTCCTACGAGCAGTACTTC.

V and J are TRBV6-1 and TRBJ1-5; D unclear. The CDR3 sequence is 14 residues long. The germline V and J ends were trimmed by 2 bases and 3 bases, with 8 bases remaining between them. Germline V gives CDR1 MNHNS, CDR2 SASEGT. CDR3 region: CASSERGNNQPQHF. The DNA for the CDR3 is TGTGCCAGCAGTGAACGGGGAAACAATCAGCCCCAGCATTTT.

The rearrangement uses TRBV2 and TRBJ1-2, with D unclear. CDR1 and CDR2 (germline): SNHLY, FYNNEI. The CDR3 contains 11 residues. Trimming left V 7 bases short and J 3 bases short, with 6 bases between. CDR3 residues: CASTDYYGYTF. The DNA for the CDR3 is TGTGCCAGCACGGACTACTATGGCTACACCTTC.

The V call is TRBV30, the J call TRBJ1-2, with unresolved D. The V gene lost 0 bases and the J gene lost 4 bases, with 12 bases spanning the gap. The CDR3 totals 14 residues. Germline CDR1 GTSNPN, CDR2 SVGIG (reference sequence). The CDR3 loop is CAWSVRRTAYGYTF. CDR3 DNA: TGTGCCTGGAGTGTACGCCGAACTGCCTATGGCTACACCTTC. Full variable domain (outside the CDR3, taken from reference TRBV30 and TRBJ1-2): SQTIHQWPATLVQPVGSPLSLECTVEGTSNPNLYWYRQAAGRGLQLLFYSVGIGQISSEVPQNLSASRPQDRQFILSSKKLLLSDSGFYLCAWSVRRTAYGYTFGSGTRLTVV.

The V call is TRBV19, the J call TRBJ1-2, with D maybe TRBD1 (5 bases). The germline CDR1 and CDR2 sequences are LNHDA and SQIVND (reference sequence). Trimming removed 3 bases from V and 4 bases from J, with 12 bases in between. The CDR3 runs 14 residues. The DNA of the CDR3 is TGTGCCAGTAGTATGGGGCCAGTCGGCTATGGCTACACCTTC. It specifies CASSMGPVGYGYTF.

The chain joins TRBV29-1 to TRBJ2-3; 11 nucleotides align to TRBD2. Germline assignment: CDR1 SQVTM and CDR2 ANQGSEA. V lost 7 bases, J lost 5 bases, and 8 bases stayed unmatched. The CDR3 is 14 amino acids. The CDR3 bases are TGCAGCGGGTTTAGCGGGGGGGGTGGAGATACGCAGTATTTT. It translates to CSGFSGGGGDTQYF.

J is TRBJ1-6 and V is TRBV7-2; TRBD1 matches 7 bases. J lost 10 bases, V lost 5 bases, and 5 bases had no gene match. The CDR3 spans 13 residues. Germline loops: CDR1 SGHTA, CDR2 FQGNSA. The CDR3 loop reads CASSQRQGSPLHF. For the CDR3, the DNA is TGTGCCAGCAGCCAGCGACAGGGATCACCCCTCCACTTT.

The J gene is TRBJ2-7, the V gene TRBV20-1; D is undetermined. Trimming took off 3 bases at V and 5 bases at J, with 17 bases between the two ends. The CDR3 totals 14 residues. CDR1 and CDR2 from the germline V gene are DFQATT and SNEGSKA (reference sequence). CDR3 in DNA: TGCAGTGCTAGTTCTATTCTAGAGGCGGACGAGCAGTACTTC. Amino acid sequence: CSASSILEADEQYF.

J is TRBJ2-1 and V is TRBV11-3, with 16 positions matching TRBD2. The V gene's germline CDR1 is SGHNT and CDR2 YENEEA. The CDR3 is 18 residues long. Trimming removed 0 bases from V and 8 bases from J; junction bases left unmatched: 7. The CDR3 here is CASSLEGGTSGRAHEQFF. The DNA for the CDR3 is TGTGCCAGCAGCTTAGAAGGGGGGACTAGCGGGAGGGCACATGAGCAGTTCTTC. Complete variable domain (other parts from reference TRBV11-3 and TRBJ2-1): EAGVVQSPRYKIIEKKQPVAFWCNPISGHNTLYWYLQNLGQGPELLIRYENEEAVDDSQLPKDRFSAERLKGVDSTLKIQPAELGDSAVYLCASSLEGGTSGRAHEQFFGPGTRLTVL.

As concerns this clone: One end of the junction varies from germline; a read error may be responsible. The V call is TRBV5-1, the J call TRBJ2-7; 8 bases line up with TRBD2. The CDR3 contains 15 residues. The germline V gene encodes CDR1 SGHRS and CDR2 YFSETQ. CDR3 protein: CAGSAGGGYAYEQYF. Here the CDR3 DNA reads TGCGCCGGCAGCGCCGGGGGGGGATACGCTTACGAGCAGTACTTC.

In DNA, the CDR3 is TGTGCCAGCAGCCAACGCAGTAAAGAGACCCAGTACTTC. Translating gives CASSQRSKETQYF. This chain joins TRBV14 and TRBJ2-5; D remains ambiguous. The CDR3 loop spans 13 amino acids. In germline, CDR1 is SGHDN, CDR2 FVKESK. Between the trimmed V and J ends, which lost 2 bases and 3 bases, there was a span of 7 bases.

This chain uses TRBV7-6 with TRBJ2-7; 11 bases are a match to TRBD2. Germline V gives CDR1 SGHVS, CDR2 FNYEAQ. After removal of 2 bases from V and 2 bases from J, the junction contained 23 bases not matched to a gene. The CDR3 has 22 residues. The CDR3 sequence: CASSLRSPILAGARQSAYEQYF. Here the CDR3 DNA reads TGTGCCAGCAGCTTAAGGTCCCCAATACTAGCGGGAGCTCGCCAGTCCGCCTACGAGCAGTACTTC.

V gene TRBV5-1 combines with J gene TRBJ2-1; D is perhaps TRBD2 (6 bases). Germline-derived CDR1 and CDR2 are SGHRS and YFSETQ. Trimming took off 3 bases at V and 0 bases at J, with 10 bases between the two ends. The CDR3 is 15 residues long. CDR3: CASSWGESSYNEQFF. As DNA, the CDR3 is TGCGCCAGCAGCTGGGGGGAGAGCTCCTACAATGAGCAGTTCTTC.

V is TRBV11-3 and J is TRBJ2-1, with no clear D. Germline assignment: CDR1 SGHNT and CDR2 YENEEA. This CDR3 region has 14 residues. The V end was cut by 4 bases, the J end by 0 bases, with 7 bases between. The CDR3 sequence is CASSSQSSYNEQFF. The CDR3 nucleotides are TGTGCCAGCAGCTCACAAAGCTCCTACAATGAGCAGTTCTTC.

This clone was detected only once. Here the CDR3 DNA reads TGCGCCAGCAGCTTGGGGACTAGAGTTACCAACTCCTACGAGCAGTACTTC. Protein product: CASSLGTRVTNSYEQYF. The genes are TRBV5-1 and TRBJ2-7; 7 positions match TRBD2. V trimming: 0 bases; J trimming: 0 bases; junction bases outside the gene matches: 9. CDR1 is SGHRS, CDR2 YFSETQ, per germline. The CDR3 runs 17 residues.

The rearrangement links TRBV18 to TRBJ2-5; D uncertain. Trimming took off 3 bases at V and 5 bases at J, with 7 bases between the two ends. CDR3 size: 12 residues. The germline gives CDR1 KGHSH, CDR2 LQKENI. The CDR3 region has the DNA TGTGCCAGCTCACCTGAGGAGGAGACCCAGTACTTC. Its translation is CASSPEEETQYF.

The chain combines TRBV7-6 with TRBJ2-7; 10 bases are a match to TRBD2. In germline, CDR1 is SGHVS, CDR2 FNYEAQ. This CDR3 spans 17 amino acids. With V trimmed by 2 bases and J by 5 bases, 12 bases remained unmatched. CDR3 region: CASSLRTDLAGGHEQYF. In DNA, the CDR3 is TGTGCCAGCAGCTTACGGACAGATTTAGCGGGAGGCCACGAGCAGTACTTC. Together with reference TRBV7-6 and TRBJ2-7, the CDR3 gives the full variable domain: GAGVSQSPRYKVTKRGQDVALRCDPISGHVSLYWYRQALGQGPEFLTYFNYEAQQDKSGLPNDRFSAERPEGSISTLTIQRTEQRDSAMYRCASSLRTDLAGGHEQYFGPGTRLTVT.

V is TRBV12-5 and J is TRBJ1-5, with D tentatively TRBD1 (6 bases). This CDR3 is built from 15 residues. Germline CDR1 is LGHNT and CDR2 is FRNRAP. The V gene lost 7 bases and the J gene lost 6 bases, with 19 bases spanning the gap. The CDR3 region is CASALRGAGAQPQHF. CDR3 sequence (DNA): TGTGCTAGTGCCCTCCGGGGGGCAGGGGCTCAGCCCCAGCATTTT.